The 21 T cell receptor beta chains below were found in one sample sequenced in a study of OX40 agonist ivuxolimab in advanced cancers. Sequenced by immunoSEQ multiplex PCR; TCRdb stores in-frame clones only, minus some. The sample holds under 60,000 clones, around 94% seen once. Specimen: CD4+ or CD8+ T cells sorted from blood, collected in a trial of the OX40 agonist ivuxolimab. The receptor source for this set is an adult with an advanced solid tumor such as melanoma, head and neck, liver or kidney cancer.

V and J are TRBV6-5 and TRBJ2-7, with TRBD1 matching over 8 bases. Germline CDR1 MNHEY, CDR2 SVGAGI. Germline trimming cut 0 bases from V and 6 bases from J; bases unmatched to any gene: 10. CDR3 length: 16 residues. The CDR3 sequence: CASSYSLRQGAAEQYF. CDR3 coding DNA: TGTGCCAGCAGTTACTCGCTGCGGCAGGGGGCGGCCGAGCAGTACTTC.

The V gene is TRBV6-5, the J gene TRBJ2-7; TRBD1 or TRBD2 may be the D gene (5 bases each). Germline values: CDR1 MNHEY, CDR2 SVGAGI. The CDR3 is 14 residues long. Between the trimmed V and J ends, which lost 5 bases and 7 bases, there was a span of 18 bases. The CDR3 DNA is TGTGCCAGCAGTCCCAACCCGGGGCCCGTTGAGCAGTACTTC. Residues: CASSPNPGPVEQYF.

The J gene is TRBJ1-1, the V gene TRBV5-6; D is possibly TRBD1 (5 bases). The germline gives CDR1 SGHDT, CDR2 YYEEEE. The CDR3 runs to 12 residues. V was shortened by 4 bases and J by 6 bases, with 10 bases between the two germline ends. The CDR3 reads CASSGDSPEAFF. DNA of the CDR3: TGTGCCAGCAGCGGTGACAGTCCTGAAGCTTTCTTT.

The gene calls are TRBV13 and TRBJ2-2; TRBD1 matches 8 bases. Losses at the gene ends were 4 bases for V and 4 bases for J; bases not matched to a gene: 5. Germline CDR1 PRHDT, CDR2 FYEKMQ (reference sequence). There are 15 residues in the CDR3. This CDR3 reads CASSSDRGGTGELFF. The CDR3 DNA sequence: TGTGCCAGCAGCTCCGACAGGGGAGGCACCGGGGAGCTGTTTTTT. The full variable domain, rest sourced from reference TRBV13 and TRBJ2-2, is AAGVIQSPRHLIKEKRETATLKCYPIPRHDTVYWYQQGPGQDPQFLISFYEKMQSDKGSIPDRFSAQQFSDYHSELNMSSLELGDSALYFCASSSDRGGTGELFFGEGSRLTVL.

The chain carries TRBV9 and TRBJ2-7, with D perhaps matching TRBD1 (6 bases). The CDR3 covers 14 residues. V shed 3 bases and J shed 2 bases, with 12 bases lying between them. CDR1 is SGDLS and CDR2 is YYNGEE in the germline V gene. The CDR3, as DNA: TGTGCCAGCAGCGCAGGGGAAGGGGCCTACGAGCAGTACTTC. Translating gives CASSAGEGAYEQYF. Supplemented by reference TRBV9 and TRBJ2-7, the full variable domain reads DSGVTQTPKHLITATGQRVTLRCSPRSGDLSVYWYQQSLDQGLQFLIQYYNGEERAKGNILERFSAQQFPDLHSELNLSSLELGDSALYFCASSAGEGAYEQYFGPGTRLTVT.

The CDR3 DNA reads as TGTGCCAGCTCCCAGCCGGATCAGGGGGGCACCTACGAGCAGTACTTC. Protein sequence: CASSQPDQGGTYEQYF. J is TRBJ2-7 and V is TRBV18, with TRBD1 as a possible D gene (7 bases). CDR1 is KGHSH and CDR2 is LQKENI in the germline V gene. CDR3 size: 16 residues. With 6 bases removed from V and 2 bases from J, the gap between germline ends came to 20 bases.

The chain has TRBV10-2 and TRBJ2-1; weak D call: TRBD2 (5 bases). The germline gives CDR1 WSHSY, CDR2 SAAADI. The CDR3 contains 14 residues. The germline V and J ends were trimmed by 7 bases and 2 bases, with 12 bases remaining between them. This CDR3 is CASINRGAYNEQFF. CDR3 coding DNA: TGCGCCAGCATTAACCGGGGAGCCTACAATGAGCAGTTCTTC.

The chain couples TRBV28 to TRBJ2-7; 7 bases fit TRBD2. The junction had 8 bases not matched to a gene; V was cut back by 5 bases and J by 1 base. The CDR3 spans 15 residues. Germline values: CDR1 MDHEN, CDR2 SYDVKM. CDR3 DNA sequence: TGTGCCAGCAGTCCCACCGGGGGGTCTTCCTACGAGCAGTACTTC. Translating it yields CASSPTGGSSYEQYF. The full variable domain, completed using reference TRBV28 and TRBJ2-7, is DVKVTQSSRYLVKRTGEKVFLECVQDMDHENMFWYRQDPGLGLRLIYFSYDVKMKEKGDIPEGYSVSREKKERFSLILESASTNQTSMYLCASSPTGGSSYEQYFGPGTRLTVT.

This clone was counted once. The genes are TRBV5-5 and TRBJ2-3; TRBD1 matches at 7 bases. This CDR3 has 15 residues. V was clipped by 5 bases and J by 5 bases; unmatched bases: 11. CDR1 is SGHKS, CDR2 YYEKEE, per germline (reference sequence). The CDR3 spells CASSPGQIIGDTQYF. The CDR3 DNA is TGTGCCAGCAGTCCGGGACAGATTATTGGAGATACGCAGTATTTT.

The V and J genes are TRBV2 and TRBJ1-5; tentative D call: TRBD1 (6 bases). CDR1 is SNHLY, CDR2 FYNNEI, per germline. Trimming removed 3 bases at V and 5 bases at J, with 11 bases between. This CDR3 spans 14 amino acids. CDR3 amino acids: CASSDAWTDQPQHF. CDR3 DNA sequence: TGTGCCAGCAGTGATGCTTGGACAGATCAGCCCCAGCATTTT.

The CDR3 loop is CASSVSGSGILNEQFF. The CDR3 region has the DNA TGTGCCAGCAGCGTAAGTGGGAGTGGGATCCTGAATGAGCAGTTCTTC. The chain joins TRBV9 to TRBJ2-1, with D possibly matching TRBD2 (5 bases). The CDR3 length is 16 residues. Germline CDR1 and CDR2: SGDLS and YYNGEE. The V and J ends lost 1 base and 7 bases respectively, with 18 bases between them.

The chain has TRBV6-5 and TRBJ2-3, with TRBD2 matching 10 bases. J gave up 11 bases and V 2 bases, and 10 bases lay outside the gene matches. CDR1 is MNHEY and CDR2 is SVGAGI in the germline V gene. The CDR3 extends over 15 amino acids. CDR3 nucleotides: TGTGCCAGCAGTTACATCGGTTTAGCGGGAGGTGAGCAGTATTTT. Translated: CASSYIGLAGGEQYF.

This sequence joins TRBV4-2 and TRBJ2-3, with D tentatively TRBD2 (5 bases). V lost 2 bases and J lost 2, with 14 bases in between. Germline V gene data show CDR1 as LGHNA and CDR2 as YNFKEQ. This CDR3 region has 16 residues. As DNA, the CDR3 is TGTGCCAGCAGCCAACCCGGGGATAGCTACACAGATACGCAGTATTTT. It encodes CASSQPGDSYTDTQYF.

The gene calls are TRBV28 and TRBJ1-6; a possible D gene is TRBD1 (6 bases). This CDR3 contains 13 residues. Trimming removed 3 bases at V and 9 bases at J, with 9 bases between. Germline CDR1 reads MDHEN; CDR2 reads SYDVKM. CDR3 in amino acids: CASSFRGISPLHF. CDR3 nucleotides: TGTGCCAGCAGTTTTAGGGGGATTTCACCCCTCCACTTT.

This rearrangement joins TRBV28 to TRBJ2-7; TRBD2 is a possible D gene (6 bases). V lost 5 bases and J 5 bases, leaving 22 bases between the germline ends. The CDR3 spans 16 residues. CDR1 and CDR2 (germline): MDHEN, SYDVKM. CDR3 nucleotide sequence: TGTGCCAGCAGTCCCAACCTGTTTGCGGGAAAGAACGAGCAGTACTTC. Encoded protein: CASSPNLFAGKNEQYF. The full variable domain, with the rest looked up from reference TRBV28 and TRBJ2-7, is DVKVTQSSRYLVKRTGEKVFLECVQDMDHENMFWYRQDPGLGLRLIYFSYDVKMKEKGDIPEGYSVSREKKERFSLILESASTNQTSMYLCASSPNLFAGKNEQYFGPGTRLTVT.

V and J are TRBV7-9 and TRBJ2-1; no reliable D call. Per germline, CDR1 SEHNR and CDR2 FQNEAQ (reference sequence). The CDR3 consists of 15 residues. The V and J ends lost 0 bases and 0 bases respectively, with 6 bases between them. The CDR3, as DNA: TGTGCCAGCAGCTTAGCGGAGAGCTCCTACAATGAGCAGTTCTTC. It codes for CASSLAESSYNEQFF.

This clone was picked up one time. The chain employs TRBV11-1 and TRBJ2-1; no clear D. The germline V and J ends were trimmed by 4 bases and 10 bases, with 11 bases remaining between them. Germline loops: CDR1 SGHAT, CDR2 FQDESV (reference sequence). The CDR3 sequence is 12 residues long. The CDR3 DNA sequence: TGTGCCAGCAGCTATGCGACCGGAGAGCAGTTCTTC. It encodes CASSYATGEQFF.

V is TRBV6-1 and J is TRBJ1-3, with D unclear. The germline V gene has CDR1 MNHNS and CDR2 SASEGT. V lost 3 bases and J 0 bases, leaving 6 bases between the germline ends. The CDR3 has 14 amino acids. The CDR3 is CASSEGASGNTIYF. The CDR3 DNA sequence: TGTGCCAGCAGTGAGGGTGCCTCTGGAAACACCATATATTTT.

The rearrangement uses TRBV4-3 and TRBJ1-2; D is undetermined. CDR1 LGHNA and CDR2 YSLEER come from the germline V gene. V was shortened by 0 bases and J by 6 bases, with 17 bases between the two germline ends. The CDR3 sequence is 16 residues long. CDR3 sequence reads: CASSQDEFSPGHGYTF. CDR3 nucleotide sequence: TGCGCCAGCAGCCAAGATGAGTTCAGTCCGGGCCATGGCTACACCTTC.

V is TRBV11-2 and J is TRBJ2-1; TRBD2 matches 9 bases. The CDR3 has 18 residues. Trimming took 7 bases from V and 0 from J; bases not matched to a gene: 13. Germline V CDR1 and CDR2: SGHAT, FQNNGV. The CDR3 DNA is TGTGCCAGCACCCCCATGGGCGGGAGGGCCTTCTCCTACAATGAGCAGTTCTTC. This gives the protein CASTPMGGRAFSYNEQFF. Full variable domain (remainder filled in from reference TRBV11-2 and TRBJ2-1): EAGVAQSPRYKIIEKRQSVAFWCNPISGHATLYWYQQILGQGPKLLIQFQNNGVVDDSQLPKDRFSAERLKGVDSTLKIQPAKLEDSAVYLCASTPMGGRAFSYNEQFFGPGTRLTVL.

J is TRBJ2-3 and V is TRBV6-1; 8 nucleotides line up with TRBD1. CDR1 and CDR2 (germline): MNHNS, SASEGT. CDR3 size: 15 residues. V trimming: 2 bases; J trimming: 2 bases; junction bases outside the gene matches: 3. The chain's CDR3 is CASSELTGVTDTQYF. For the CDR3, the DNA is TGTGCCAGCAGTGAATTGACAGGGGTCACAGATACGCAGTATTTT.